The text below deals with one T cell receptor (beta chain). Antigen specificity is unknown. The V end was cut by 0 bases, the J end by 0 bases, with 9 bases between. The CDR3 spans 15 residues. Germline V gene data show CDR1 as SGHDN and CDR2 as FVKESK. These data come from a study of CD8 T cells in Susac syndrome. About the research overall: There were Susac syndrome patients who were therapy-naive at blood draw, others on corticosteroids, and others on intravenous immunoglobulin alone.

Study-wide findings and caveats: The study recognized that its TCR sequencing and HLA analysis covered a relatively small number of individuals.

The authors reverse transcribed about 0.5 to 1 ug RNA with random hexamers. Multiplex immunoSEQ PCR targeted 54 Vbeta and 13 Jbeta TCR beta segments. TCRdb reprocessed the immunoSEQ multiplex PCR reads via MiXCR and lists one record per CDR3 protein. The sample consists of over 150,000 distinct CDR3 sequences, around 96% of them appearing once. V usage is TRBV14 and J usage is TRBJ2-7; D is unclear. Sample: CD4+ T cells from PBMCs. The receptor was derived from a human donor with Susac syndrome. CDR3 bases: TGTGCCAGCAGCCAAGAACGCTATAACTCCTACGAGCAGTACTTC. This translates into CASSQERYNSYEQYF. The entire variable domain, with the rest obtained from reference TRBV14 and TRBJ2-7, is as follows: EAGVTQFPSHSVIEKGQTVTLRCDPISGHDNLYWYRRVMGKEIKFLLHFVKESKQDESGMPNNRFLAERTGGTYSTLKVQPAELEDSGVYFCASSQERYNSYEQYFGPGTRLTVT.